The 14 T cell receptor beta chains below were found in one sample sequenced in a study of shared clonotypes between healthy human individuals. Here immunoSEQ multiplex PCR was the method, and the copy in TCRdb shows in-frame clones only, minus some. Of around 990,000 clones listed, 60% to 85% are singletons. Input material: memory CD4+ T cells from PBMCs. As for subset: CD45RA-negative fraction. The receptors shown here come from a man between 18 and 35 years old in good health. Some clones in this sample may be carry-over from other donors' samples.

This sequence joins TRBV2 and TRBJ2-5; TRBD2 matches 7 bases. The CDR3 is 12 amino acids. V lost 7 bases and J lost 5; bases outside the gene matches: 4. The germline V gene has CDR1 SNHLY and CDR2 FYNNEI. The CDR3 DNA follows: TGTGCCAGCAAGCGGGACGGGGAGACCCAGTACTTC. Its protein is CASKRDGETQYF.

The CDR3 is CASSLEGVGNEQFF. For the CDR3, the DNA is TGTGCCAGCAGCTTAGAGGGAGTGGGGAATGAGCAGTTCTTC. The chain recombines TRBV7-9 with TRBJ2-1, with D tentatively TRBD2 (5 bases). Per germline, CDR1 SEHNR and CDR2 FQNEAQ (reference sequence). The CDR3 has 14 amino acids. The V end lost 1 base, the J end lost 7 bases, and 11 bases lay between the germline ends.

A single count supports this clone. The chain uses TRBV28 and TRBJ2-3, with TRBD2 matching over 8 bases. CDR3 length: 17 amino acids. Germline values: CDR1 MDHEN, CDR2 SYDVKM. Trimming removed 2 bases from V and 5 bases from J; junction bases left unmatched: 12. The CDR3 region is CASSLIGAGGLQDTQYF. The CDR3 coding sequence is TGTGCCAGCAGTTTAATCGGGGCGGGAGGCCTTCAAGATACGCAGTATTTT.

Only a few counts were recorded for this clone. The J gene is TRBJ1-1, the V gene TRBV29-1; no firm D call. This CDR3 contains 13 residues. V lost 7 bases and J 1 base, leaving 13 bases between the germline ends. The germline V gene has CDR1 SQVTM and CDR2 ANQGSEA. The chain's CDR3 is CSAADPKNTEAFF. CDR3 DNA: TGCAGCGCCGCAGATCCGAAGAACACTGAAGCTTTCTTT.

This rearrangement joins TRBV7-9 to TRBJ2-1; 10 bases map to TRBD2. Germline CDR1 is SEHNR and CDR2 is FQNEAQ (reference sequence). The CDR3 is 17 amino acids. Trimming took 2 bases from V and 4 from J; bases not matched to a gene: 8. The CDR3 sequence is CASSLSPRTSGYNEQFF. The DNA for the CDR3 is TGTGCCAGCAGCTTATCGCCTCGGACTAGCGGTTACAATGAGCAGTTCTTC.

The J gene is TRBJ2-4, the V gene TRBV6-4; 12 positions match TRBD1. Germline loops: CDR1 MRHNA, CDR2 SNTAGT. The CDR3 covers 19 residues. The J segment lost 4 bases and the V segment lost 4 bases, leaving 14 bases of the junction unmatched. CDR3 nucleotide sequence: TGTGCCAGCAGTGGCCCTAGAGTGGGACAGGGGGCGTATAAAAACATTCAGTACTTC. It encodes CASSGPRVGQGAYKNIQYF.

This chain connects TRBV5-1 to TRBJ2-3, with D possibly matching TRBD2 (5 bases). Germline CDR1 and CDR2: SGHRS and YFSETQ. The CDR3 runs 14 residues. The ends were cut back, 0 bases at V and 2 bases at J, with 7 bases in the middle. The CDR3 reads CASSLGLATDTQYF. The CDR3 nucleotides are TGCGCCAGCAGCTTGGGGCTAGCCACAGATACGCAGTATTTT.

The V call is TRBV6-1, the J call TRBJ2-1; D might be TRBD1 (5 bases). The CDR3 sequence is 13 residues long. In germline, CDR1 is MNHNS, CDR2 SASEGT. V was trimmed by 6 bases and J by 3 bases, leaving 9 bases between them. CDR3 sequence reads: CASRGHGYNEQFF. The CDR3 DNA sequence: TGTGCCAGCAGGGGGCATGGCTACAATGAGCAGTTCTTC.

The rearrangement links TRBV4-1 to TRBJ1-2; 9 bases are a match to TRBD1. The CDR3 sequence is 18 residues long. Germline loops: CDR1 MGHRA, CDR2 YSYEKL. J was trimmed by 7 bases and V by 0 bases; bases with no gene match: 15. The CDR3 spells CASSQEGVRRDRVFGYTF. CDR3 coding DNA: TGCGCCAGCAGCCAAGAGGGGGTTAGGAGGGACAGGGTCTTTGGCTACACCTTC.

The chain combines TRBV21-1 with TRBJ1-5; the table's TRBD1 call for D was not verified on the DNA. TRBV21-1 counts as a pseudogene. The CDR3 extends over 16 amino acids. In DNA, the CDR3 is TGTGCCAGCAGCAATTTGGACAGGATTAGCAATCAGCCCCAGCATTTT. This sequence encodes CASSNLDRISNQPQHF.

This chain links TRBV12-5 with TRBJ1-4, with D possibly being TRBD1 (6 bases). CDR1 and CDR2 from the germline V gene are LGHNT and FRNRAP. The CDR3 is 15 residues long. V gave up 5 bases and J gave up 6 bases, with 16 bases separating them. The CDR3 bases are TGTGCTAGTGGTCCCCCGTCTGAGGGGGATGAAAAACTGTTTTTT. Its translation: CASGPPSEGDEKLFF.

This clone was seen a handful of times. J is TRBJ1-1 and V is TRBV28; the D is unclear. Trimming shortened V by 5 bases and J by 11 bases, and 18 bases separated the two germline ends. This CDR3 is built from 13 residues. From germline, CDR1 is MDHEN and CDR2 SYDVKM. CDR3 region: CASSQLVAGKAFF. As DNA, the CDR3 is TGTGCCAGCAGTCAGCTTGTTGCAGGCAAGGCTTTCTTT.

The CDR3 loop is CASSFFRDRVEVETQYF. CDR3 in DNA: TGTGCCAGCAGCTTCTTCCGGGACAGGGTAGAGGTCGAGACCCAGTACTTC. The V gene is TRBV5-4, the J gene TRBJ2-5; 9 nucleotides line up with TRBD1. Germline assignment: CDR1 SGHNT and CDR2 YYREEE (reference sequence). The CDR3 loop spans 17 amino acids. Losses at the gene ends were 2 bases for V and 5 bases for J; bases not matched to a gene: 13.

This chain uses TRBV28 with TRBJ1-2, with 9 bases that match TRBD1. This CDR3 has 14 amino acids. V lost 8 bases to trimming and J lost 5 bases; unmatched junction nucleotides: 9. The germline CDR1 and CDR2 sequences are MDHEN and SYDVKM. The CDR3 DNA reads as TGTGCCAGCGTTCCCCTCGGACAGGGGTATGGCTACACCTTC. Translated, it gives CASVPLGQGYGYTF.